Sequencing of this T cell receptor beta chain was carried out in a study of T cell repertoires in cytomegalovirus infection. V lost 0 bases and J 8 bases, leaving 19 bases between the germline ends. CDR1 and CDR2 from the germline V gene are MGHRA and YSYEKL. The CDR3 runs 16 residues. From the reads, TCRdb called clonotypes with MiXCR, one entry per CDR3 protein. The repertoire holds 680,000 or so distinct CDR3 sequences, with around 32% as singletons. Note on this clonotype: Its antigen is still unknown.

This sequence originates from a human donor in good health (CMV status not recorded). Some clones in this sample may be carry-over from other donors' samples. V gene TRBV4-1 combines with J gene TRBJ1-2; no definite D call. The sample was cultured PBMCs, taken from culture after CMV antigen stimulation. As DNA, the CDR3 is TGCGCCAGCAGCCAAGAGAGGGCCAGCTCCTCCGACGGCTACACCTTC. It encodes CASSQERASSSDGYTF.